This passage covers 27 T cell receptor beta chains from one sample sequenced in a study of shared clonotypes between healthy human individuals (dated by TCRdb to the early 2020s). Receptor libraries were prepared by the immunoSEQ multiplex PCR assay. In TCRdb, the immuneACCESS table is reduced to in-frame sequences with V and J assigned. These tables do not hold every clone; where another copy was compared, an unresolved V gene accounts for under half, and the others remain unexplained. A total of millions of clones appear in this sample, about 95% of them only once. Of the sample, about 1.1% falls within the top ten clones. For the CD8 naive samples, CD45RO-negative cells were positively selected for CCR7, yielding a CD45RA+CCR7+ population from which TemRA cells were excluded. Sequenced sample: naive CD8+ T cells sorted from blood. The label giving this sample's cell subset or site can be read as: CD45RA+CCR7+. These receptors were collected from a man between 18 and 35 years old in good health.

The V and J genes are TRBV28 and TRBJ1-1; a weak D match, TRBD1 (6 bases). V was shortened by 5 bases and J by 5 bases, with 18 bases between the two germline ends. This CDR3 region has 15 residues. Germline V gene lookup returns CDR1 MDHEN and CDR2 SYDVKM. The CDR3, as DNA: TGTGCCAGCAGTGGACCGGGACAATGGGGTACTGAAGCTTTCTTT. Translation: CASSGPGQWGTEAFF.

The chain uses TRBV15 and TRBJ2-3; D might be TRBD1 or TRBD2, each matching 5 bases. Deletions cut 3 bases from V and 1 base from J, with 11 bases between. Germline V lookup: CDR1 LNHNV, CDR2 YYDKDF (reference sequence). The CDR3 consists of 15 residues. The CDR3 reads CATSSPRGGTDTQYF. As DNA, the CDR3 is TGTGCCACCAGCAGCCCTAGAGGGGGCACAGATACGCAGTATTTT.

This rearrangement joins TRBV27 to TRBJ2-7; weak D call: TRBD2 (5 bases). The ends were cut back, 8 bases at V and 1 base at J, with 12 bases in the middle. The CDR3 sequence is 13 residues long. The germline CDR1 and CDR2 sequences are MNHEY and SMNVEV (reference sequence). CDR3 in DNA: TGTGCCAGCGGCCGAGGGTGGTCCTACGAGCAGTACTTC. Translation gives CASGRGWSYEQYF.

The chain joins TRBV7-9 to TRBJ2-1; no reliable D call. The germline CDR1 and CDR2 sequences are SEHNR and FQNEAQ (reference sequence). The CDR3 extends over 13 amino acids. V was pared by 5 bases and J by 5 bases, with 10 bases between. The CDR3 loop reads CASSPEPHNEQFF. CDR3 DNA sequence: TGTGCCAGCAGCCCCGAGCCACACAATGAGCAGTTCTTC.

The rearrangement joins TRBV9 to TRBJ1-2, with TRBD1 matching 7 bases. The germline gives CDR1 SGDLS, CDR2 YYNGEE. V was pared by 4 bases and J by 8 bases, with 11 bases of the junction left unmatched. This CDR3 has 14 amino acids. CDR3 protein: CASSSLQTGLGYTF. CDR3 coding DNA: TGTGCCAGCAGCTCACTCCAGACAGGGCTGGGCTACACCTTC. The full variable domain, its missing parts supplied by reference TRBV9 and TRBJ1-2, is DSGVTQTPKHLITATGQRVTLRCSPRSGDLSVYWYQQSLDQGLQFLIQYYNGEERAKGNILERFSAQQFPDLHSELNLSSLELGDSALYFCASSSLQTGLGYTFGSGTRLTVV.

The chain carries TRBV9 and TRBJ2-1; 13 nucleotides align to TRBD2. Trimming cost V 4 bases and J 8 bases; bases outside gene matches: 9. Per germline, CDR1 SGDLS and CDR2 YYNGEE. There are 16 residues in the CDR3. CDR3 sequence (DNA): TGTGCCAGCAGCCCTGAACTAGCGGGAGGGCCCGATGAGCAGTTCTTC. This sequence encodes CASSPELAGGPDEQFF.

This chain joins TRBV7-9 and TRBJ2-7; 8 nucleotides align to TRBD1. The germline V gene has CDR1 SEHNR and CDR2 FQNEAQ (reference sequence). Unmatched junction bases numbered 4, after V lost 6 bases and J lost 3 bases. This CDR3 is built from 13 residues. CDR3: CASRSDRVYEQYF. Here the CDR3 DNA reads TGTGCCAGCAGATCGGACAGGGTCTACGAGCAGTACTTC. The whole variable domain, filled in from reference TRBV7-9 and TRBJ2-7, reads DTGVSQNPRHKITKRGQNVTFRCDPISEHNRLYWYRQTLGQGPEFLTYFQNEAQLEKSRLLSDRFSAERPKGSFSTLEIQRTEQGDSAMYLCASRSDRVYEQYFGPGTRLTVT.

This sequence joins TRBV5-4 and TRBJ2-1, with 9 bases identical to TRBD1. V lost 3 bases, J lost 9 bases, and 4 bases stayed unmatched. Germline CDR1 is SGHNT and CDR2 is YYREEE (reference sequence). The CDR3 is 13 residues long. The CDR3 sequence: CASSWTGVPEQFF. CDR3 nucleotides: TGTGCCAGCAGCTGGACAGGGGTACCTGAGCAGTTCTTC.

This rearrangement joins TRBV6-5 to TRBJ2-1; 7 bases line up with TRBD1. Germline CDR1 MNHEY, CDR2 SVGAGI. The CDR3 has 14 amino acids. The J segment lost 7 bases and the V segment lost 2 bases, leaving 5 bases of the junction unmatched. Here the CDR3 DNA reads TGTGCCAGCAGTTACGGTGAGGGGGCAAATGAGCAGTTCTTC. Protein product: CASSYGEGANEQFF.

V and J are TRBV5-1 and TRBJ2-7; TRBD1 agrees at 10 bases. V was clipped by 2 bases and J by 5 bases; unmatched bases: 7. The germline V gene encodes CDR1 SGHRS and CDR2 YFSETQ. The CDR3 runs 15 residues. In nucleotides, the CDR3 is TGCGCCAGCAGCTTTGGGATGGGACAGGGGAACGAGCAGTACTTC. This codes for CASSFGMGQGNEQYF.

V usage is TRBV27 and J usage is TRBJ1-5; D unresolved. The CDR3 is 14 amino acids. Germline CDR1 reads MNHEY; CDR2 reads SMNVEV (reference sequence). V shed 6 bases and J shed 2 bases, with 11 bases lying between them. The CDR3 loop is CASSQIVGNQPQHF. The CDR3, as DNA: TGTGCCAGCAGCCAAATAGTAGGCAATCAGCCCCAGCATTTT.

Concerning this clone: Additional DNA sequences in this sample encode the identical CDR3. The chain employs TRBV2 and TRBJ2-7; D is undetermined. CDR1 is SNHLY, CDR2 FYNNEI, per germline. Between the trimmed V and J ends, which lost 5 bases and 0 bases, there was a span of 5 bases. The CDR3 contains 12 residues. The CDR3 protein is CASSLSSYEQYF. CDR3 DNA: TGTGCCAGCAGTTTAAGCTCCTACGAGCAGTACTTC.

The genes are TRBV7-8 and TRBJ2-7, with 8 bases lining up with TRBD2. The CDR3 has 15 amino acids. Trimming took 5 bases from V and 0 from J; bases not matched to a gene: 6. CDR1 is SGHVS, CDR2 FQNEAQ, per germline. Here the CDR3 reads CASSPLSGSSYEQYF. CDR3 bases: TGTGCCAGCAGCCCCCTGAGCGGGAGCTCCTACGAGCAGTACTTC.

V and J are TRBV7-9 and TRBJ2-2; 13 bases match TRBD2. The junction had 6 bases not matched to a gene; V was cut back by 4 bases and J by 4 bases. Per the germline V gene, CDR1 is SEHNR and CDR2 is FQNEAQ (reference sequence). CDR3 length: 17 amino acids. The CDR3 sequence: CASSYGLAGAGTGELFF. For the CDR3, the DNA is TGTGCCAGCAGCTACGGACTAGCGGGAGCCGGCACCGGGGAGCTGTTTTTT.

This chain uses TRBV30 with TRBJ2-5; TRBD2 matches at 7 bases. There are 14 residues in the CDR3. V dropped 4 bases and J dropped 2; count of bases not matched to a gene: 7. Per germline, CDR1 GTSNPN and CDR2 SVGIG (reference sequence). The CDR3 DNA is TGTGCCTGGAACTGGGGGGGTCCTCAAGAGACCCAGTACTTC. It yields the protein CAWNWGGPQETQYF.

The chain employs TRBV27 and TRBJ1-2; the D gene is possibly TRBD1 (6 bases). Trimming pared 4 bases from V and 8 bases from J, leaving 17 bases between. Germline assignment: CDR1 MNHEY and CDR2 SMNVEV (reference sequence). The CDR3 spans 14 residues. The CDR3 DNA follows: TGTGCCAGCAGTTCCCTTCCAGGGGAACTGGGCTACACCTTC. Translated, it gives CASSSLPGELGYTF.

V is TRBV7-9 and J is TRBJ1-2; D is possibly TRBD1 (6 bases). V lost 3 bases and J lost 6, with 17 bases in between. Per the germline V gene, CDR1 is SEHNR and CDR2 is FQNEAQ (reference sequence). The CDR3 sequence is 15 residues long. The CDR3 nucleotides read TGTGCCAGCAGCTTCCCGGACAGTGGAGGTGATGGCTACACCTTC. It is translated as CASSFPDSGGDGYTF.

This chain connects TRBV11-2 to TRBJ1-2, with D perhaps matching TRBD1 (5 bases). Germline V CDR1 and CDR2: SGHAT, FQNNGV. This CDR3 contains 12 residues. V lost 5 bases, J lost 8 bases, and 12 bases lay in between. Written as DNA, the CDR3 is TGTGCCAGCAGCCACGGATGGGGCGGCTACACCTTC. The encoded protein is CASSHGWGGYTF. Full variable domain (remainder filled in from reference TRBV11-2 and TRBJ1-2): EAGVAQSPRYKIIEKRQSVAFWCNPISGHATLYWYQQILGQGPKLLIQFQNNGVVDDSQLPKDRFSAERLKGVDSTLKIQPAKLEDSAVYLCASSHGWGGYTFGSGTRLTVV.

V is TRBV4-1 and J is TRBJ2-5, with 7 nucleotides matching TRBD2. This CDR3 has 16 residues. Germline trimming cut 2 bases from V and 3 bases from J; bases unmatched to any gene: 9. Germline V gene lookup returns CDR1 MGHRA and CDR2 YSYEKL. The CDR3 nucleotides are TGCGCCAGCAGCCAAAGGGTTTCTAGCGGCGAAGAGACCCAGTACTTC. This encodes CASSQRVSSGEETQYF.

This clone occurred once. The CDR3 sequence is CASSQVVNEKLFF. For the CDR3, the DNA is TGTGCCAGCAGCCAAGTGGTTAATGAAAAACTGTTTTTT. The rearrangement joins TRBV4-2 to TRBJ1-4; D call uncertain. Germline CDR1 and CDR2: LGHNA and YNFKEQ. This CDR3 has 13 amino acids. V was trimmed by 1 base and J by 4 bases, leaving 4 bases between them.

The rearrangement uses TRBV6-6 and TRBJ2-7; possibly TRBD1 for D (7 bases). In germline, CDR1 is MNHNY, CDR2 SVGAGI (reference sequence). This CDR3 has 13 amino acids. V was pared by 8 bases and J by 6 bases, with 17 bases between. CDR3 bases: TGTGCCAGCGATGCAGGGGGGTTTTCCGAGCAGTACTTC. This sequence encodes CASDAGGFSEQYF.

This clone appeared once. V usage is TRBV10-2 and J usage is TRBJ2-7; D is tentatively TRBD1 or TRBD2 (5 bases each). The CDR3 extends over 12 amino acids. The V end was cut by 2 bases, the J end by 5 bases, with 7 bases between. Germline-derived CDR1 and CDR2 are WSHSY and SAAADI. The CDR3 DNA follows: TGCGCCAGCAGTGAGGTGGGGGACGAGCAGTACTTC. Translating gives CASSEVGDEQYF.

The chain recombines TRBV9 with TRBJ2-7; maybe TRBD2 (6 bases). Germline V CDR1 and CDR2: SGDLS, YYNGEE. The CDR3 is 15 amino acids. V gave up 0 bases and J gave up 6 bases, with 16 bases separating them. The CDR3 region has the DNA TGTGCCAGCAGCGTAGGTAGCGGAGTCAACGGCGAGCAGTACTTC. It codes for CASSVGSGVNGEQYF. Looking up the rest from reference TRBV9 and TRBJ2-7 gives the full variable domain: DSGVTQTPKHLITATGQRVTLRCSPRSGDLSVYWYQQSLDQGLQFLIQYYNGEERAKGNILERFSAQQFPDLHSELNLSSLELGDSALYFCASSVGSGVNGEQYFGPGTRLTVT.

The chain uses TRBV15 and TRBJ1-1; 7 nucleotides align to TRBD1. Germline V gene lookup returns CDR1 LNHNV and CDR2 YYDKDF (reference sequence). V dropped 4 bases and J dropped 1; count of bases not matched to a gene: 3. The CDR3 is made up of 14 amino acids. The chain's CDR3 is CATSIRQGNTEAFF. The DNA for the CDR3 is TGTGCCACCAGCATTAGACAGGGGAACACTGAAGCTTTCTTT.

The V and J genes are TRBV6-5 and TRBJ2-7; D is tentatively TRBD1 or TRBD2 (5 bases each). This CDR3 is built from 15 residues. With 3 bases removed from V and 2 bases from J, the gap between germline ends came to 14 bases. Looked up from germline, CDR1 is MNHEY and CDR2 is SVGAGI. The CDR3 reads CASSYGWDGPYEQYF. The CDR3 coding sequence is TGTGCCAGCAGTTATGGATGGGACGGTCCCTACGAGCAGTACTTC.

The chain recombines TRBV25-1 with TRBJ1-3, with D unresolved. The V gene lost 4 bases and the J gene lost 7 bases, with 20 bases spanning the gap. The CDR3 extends over 16 amino acids. The germline V gene has CDR1 MGHDK and CDR2 SYGVNS. Here the CDR3 reads CASSATEQIVANTIYF. The CDR3 DNA reads TGTGCCAGCAGTGCAACAGAACAGATAGTGGCGAACACCATATATTTT.

CDR3 protein: CASSPFGGGQLNTEAFF. In DNA, the CDR3 is TGTGCCAGCAGCCCATTCGGGGGGGGACAGCTGAACACTGAAGCTTTCTTT. The chain links TRBV13 to TRBJ1-1, with 7 bases aligning to TRBD1. With V trimmed by 5 bases and J by 0 bases, 12 bases remained unmatched. The CDR3 runs 17 residues. Germline lookup yields CDR1 PRHDT and CDR2 FYEKMQ (reference sequence). Filled out from reference TRBV13 and TRBJ1-1, the complete variable domain reads AAGVIQSPRHLIKEKRETATLKCYPIPRHDTVYWYQQGPGQDPQFLISFYEKMQSDKGSIPDRFSAQQFSDYHSELNMSSLELGDSALYFCASSPFGGGQLNTEAFFGQGTRLTVV.